These T cell receptor beta chains were read from a single sample in a study of CD8 T cells in Susac syndrome. Each CDR3 protein is one row after TCRdb ran MiXCR on the immunoSEQ multiplex PCR reads. Of some 200,000 distinct CDR3 sequences listed, roughly 92% are singletons. The sample was CD8+ T cells from PBMCs. Receptor source: a human donor with multiple sclerosis. Both conserved end residues are part of each CDR3. Fields, in order: V gene, clone size, CDR3 protein. Clone sizes are given selectively: once, few, many, or a class where the clone is expanded.

v_gene: TRBV19; abundance: NA; CDR3aa: CASSIVAERDYGYTF
v_gene: TRBV20-1; abundance: NA; CDR3aa: CSARDTQKGEQFF
v_gene: TRBV7-9; abundance: NA; CDR3aa: CASNSYLQSEQYF
v_gene: TRBV29-1; abundance: NA; CDR3aa: CSVRTESSYEQYF
v_gene: TRBV7-9; abundance: NA; CDR3aa: CASSNGGSNQPQHF
v_gene: TRBV9; abundance: NA; CDR3aa: CASSPEDSAALHF
v_gene: TRBV7-9; abundance: NA; CDR3aa: CASRIGASESYEQYF
v_gene: TRBV12-3/TRBV12-4; abundance: NA; CDR3aa: CASSGGSYGYTF
v_gene: TRBV19; abundance: once; CDR3aa: CASMTGAGYNEQFF
v_gene: TRBV7-9; abundance: NA; CDR3aa: CASSLMGQGSYEQYF
v_gene: TRBV4-3; abundance: NA; CDR3aa: CASSQAYWGGRPGNIQYF
v_gene: TRBV9; abundance: NA; CDR3aa: CASSVEGSSTDTQYF
v_gene: TRBV6-1; abundance: NA; CDR3aa: CASSLYLPRGNSNQPQHF
v_gene: TRBV28; abundance: NA; CDR3aa: CASSELKMTRTDTQYF
v_gene: TRBV6-2/TRBV6-3; abundance: NA; CDR3aa: CASSYGGGPEAFF
v_gene: TRBV7-8; abundance: NA; CDR3aa: CASSLGPAVTSRAGELFF
v_gene: TRBV27; abundance: NA; CDR3aa: CASSSGNVGRELFF
v_gene: TRBV27; abundance: once; CDR3aa: CASSLSGVAGNTIYF
v_gene: TRBV7-2; abundance: NA; CDR3aa: CASSWGTTEGYTF
v_gene: TRBV7-2; abundance: NA; CDR3aa: CASSLGGDRAIYF
v_gene: TRBV5-1; abundance: once; CDR3aa: CASSLASVLAGVNNEQFF
v_gene: TRBV4-1; abundance: NA; CDR3aa: CASSPGQSSYGYTF
v_gene: TRBV11-1; abundance: once; CDR3aa: CASSPRTDSNTEAFF
v_gene: TRBV12-3/TRBV12-4; abundance: NA; CDR3aa: CASLGGIEQFF
v_gene: TRBV12-3/TRBV12-4; abundance: NA; CDR3aa: CASSQPGTGIYGYTF
v_gene: TRBV7-9; abundance: NA; CDR3aa: CASSLRGDRGNSPLHF
v_gene: TRBV14; abundance: NA; CDR3aa: CASSQATYSPLHF